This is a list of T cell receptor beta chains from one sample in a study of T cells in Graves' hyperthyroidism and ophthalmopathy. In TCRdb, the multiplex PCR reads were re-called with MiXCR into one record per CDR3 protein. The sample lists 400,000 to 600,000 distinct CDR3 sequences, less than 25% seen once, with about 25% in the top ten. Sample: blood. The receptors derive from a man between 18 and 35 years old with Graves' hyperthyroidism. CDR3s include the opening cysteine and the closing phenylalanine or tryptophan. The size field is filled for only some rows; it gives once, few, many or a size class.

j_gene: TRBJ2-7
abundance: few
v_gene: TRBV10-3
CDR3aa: CAISGNSGRAGEQYF

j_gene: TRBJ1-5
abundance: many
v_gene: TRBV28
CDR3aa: CASRGGRGVQPQHF

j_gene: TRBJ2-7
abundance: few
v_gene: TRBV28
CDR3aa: CASTRTSGGASSSYEQYF

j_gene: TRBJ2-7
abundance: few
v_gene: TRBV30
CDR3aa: CAWRPRGAGLRSYEQYF

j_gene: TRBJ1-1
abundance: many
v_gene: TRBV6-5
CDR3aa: CASSYDSGIGAFF

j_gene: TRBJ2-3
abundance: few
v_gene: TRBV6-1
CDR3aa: CASSETLTYREYF

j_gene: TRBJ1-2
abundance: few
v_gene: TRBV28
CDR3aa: CASKDQGFSYTF

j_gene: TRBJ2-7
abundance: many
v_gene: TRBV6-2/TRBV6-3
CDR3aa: CASSFYQGRYGSYEQYF

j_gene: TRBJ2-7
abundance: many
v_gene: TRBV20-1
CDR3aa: CSAQRGQYYEQYF

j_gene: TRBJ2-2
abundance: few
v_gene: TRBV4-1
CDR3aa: CASSRLLAGNTGELFF

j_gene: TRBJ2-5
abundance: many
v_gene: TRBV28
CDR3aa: CASSLFQTQYF

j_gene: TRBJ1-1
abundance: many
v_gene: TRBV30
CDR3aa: CACSRDGTEAFF

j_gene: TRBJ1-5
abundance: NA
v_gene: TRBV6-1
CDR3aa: CASSVQGYQPQHF

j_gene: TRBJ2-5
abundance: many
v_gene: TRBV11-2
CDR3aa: CASSPGGTHGETQYF

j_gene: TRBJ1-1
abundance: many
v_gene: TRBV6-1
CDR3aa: CASRPSKGYAEAFF

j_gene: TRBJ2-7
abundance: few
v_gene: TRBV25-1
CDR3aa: CASSETGTTTYEQYF

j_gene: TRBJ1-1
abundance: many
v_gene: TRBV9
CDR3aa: CASSVFPTGVGGTEAFF

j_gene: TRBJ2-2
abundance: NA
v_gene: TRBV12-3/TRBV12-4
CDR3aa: CASVSRNTGELFF

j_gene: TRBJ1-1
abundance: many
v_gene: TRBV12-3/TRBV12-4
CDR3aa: CASSFHVDTEAFF

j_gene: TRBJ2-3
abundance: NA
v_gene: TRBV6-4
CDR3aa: CASSPTRGTQYF

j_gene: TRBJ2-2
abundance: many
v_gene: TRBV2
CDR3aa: CATPAGPVANTGELFF

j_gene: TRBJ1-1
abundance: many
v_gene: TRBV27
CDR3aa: CASREGLGNTEAFF

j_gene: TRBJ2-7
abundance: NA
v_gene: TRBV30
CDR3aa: CAWSGNRKPTYEQYF

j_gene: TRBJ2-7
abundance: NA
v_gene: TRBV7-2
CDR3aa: CASSTRRGTASEQYF

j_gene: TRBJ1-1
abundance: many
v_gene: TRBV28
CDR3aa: CASSLVSGVVAEAFF

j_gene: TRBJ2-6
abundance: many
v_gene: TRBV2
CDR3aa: CATSRMRQGAHSGANVLTF